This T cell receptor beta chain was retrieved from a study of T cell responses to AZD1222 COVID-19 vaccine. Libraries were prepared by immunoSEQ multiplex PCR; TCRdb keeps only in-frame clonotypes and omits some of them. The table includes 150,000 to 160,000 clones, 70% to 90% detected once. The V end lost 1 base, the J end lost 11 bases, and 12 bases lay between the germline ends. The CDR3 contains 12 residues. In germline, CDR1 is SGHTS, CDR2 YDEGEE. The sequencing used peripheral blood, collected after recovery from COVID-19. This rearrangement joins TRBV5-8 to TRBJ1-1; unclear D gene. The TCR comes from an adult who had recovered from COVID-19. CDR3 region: CASSLSRRRAFF. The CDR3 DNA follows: TGTGCCAGCAGCTTGAGTCGACGCCGGGCTTTCTTT.